Each of the 25 T cell receptor beta chains below was sequenced from the same sample in a study of blood T cell repertoires in COVID-19. Repertoires were generated with immunoSEQ multiplex PCR, while TCRdb's copy carries only in-frame clones and drops some. The profile shows around 99,000 clones, around three quarters of them singletons. The sequenced material came from peripheral blood. These receptors all come from a human donor in a cohort sampled during active or convalescent COVID-19.

This clone has more than one count but fewer than ten. The chain is built from TRBV12-3 or TRBV12-4 and TRBJ1-1; unclear D gene. V was pared by 6 bases and J by 5 bases, with 10 bases between. This CDR3 contains 12 residues. This chain's CDR3 is CASSTRRTEAFF. Here the CDR3 DNA reads TGTGCCAGCAGCACTAGGCGGACTGAAGCTTTCTTT.

The genes are TRBV10-3 and TRBJ1-4; a weak D match, TRBD1 (5 bases). Germline values: CDR1 ENHRY, CDR2 SYGVKD. This CDR3 has 15 amino acids. V was cut by 0 bases and J by 5 bases, with 10 bases left in between. CDR3 bases: TGTGCCATCAGTGAGTCGGGCAGGGCGAATGAAAAACTGTTTTTT. This sequence encodes CAISESGRANEKLFF.

The chain recombines TRBV7-6 with TRBJ1-3; D unclear. The CDR3 spans 16 residues. From germline, CDR1 is SGHVS and CDR2 FNYEAQ. The germline V and J ends were trimmed by 2 bases and 0 bases, with 11 bases remaining between them. Here the CDR3 DNA reads TGTGCCAGCAGCTTATATACAGCATTCTCTGGAAACACCATATATTTT. It is translated as CASSLYTAFSGNTIYF.

V is TRBV7-2 and J is TRBJ2-7, with D maybe TRBD2 (5 bases). V lost 5 bases to trimming and J lost 0 bases, with 20 bases between them. Per the germline V gene, CDR1 is SGHTA and CDR2 is FQGNSA. There are 17 residues in the CDR3. The CDR3 sequence: CASSVKGPAEGSYEQYF. CDR3 DNA sequence: TGTGCCAGCAGCGTTAAGGGTCCAGCGGAAGGCTCCTACGAGCAGTACTTC. Complete variable domain (other parts from reference TRBV7-2 and TRBJ2-7): GAGVSQSPSNKVTEKGKDVELRCDPISGHTALYWYRQSLGQGLEFLIYFQGNSAPDKSGLPSDRFSAERTGGSVSTLTIQRTQQEDSAVYLCASSVKGPAEGSYEQYFGPGTRLTVT.

This sequence joins TRBV28 and TRBJ1-5; D unclear. CDR1 is MDHEN, CDR2 SYDVKM, per germline. The CDR3 is 12 amino acids. Trimming cost V 10 bases and J 5 bases, with 12 bases left between them. In DNA form, the CDR3 reads TGTGCCACCAGGACCGGGGATCAGCCCCAGCATTTT. Encoded protein: CATRTGDQPQHF.

The chain recombines TRBV18 with TRBJ2-2, with 7 nucleotides matching TRBD1. The CDR3 is made up of 14 amino acids. Germline values: CDR1 KGHSH, CDR2 LQKENI. After removal of 8 bases from V and 2 bases from J, the junction contained 5 bases not matched to a gene. CDR3 in amino acids: CASTGQENTGELFF. The CDR3 region has the DNA TGTGCCAGCACTGGACAGGAAAACACCGGGGAGCTGTTTTTT.

The chain joins TRBV27 to TRBJ2-3; TRBD1 is a possible D gene (6 bases). There are 17 residues in the CDR3. From germline, CDR1 is MNHEY and CDR2 SMNVEV (reference sequence). V lost 0 bases to trimming and J lost 4 bases, with 17 bases between them. CDR3 sequence (DNA): TGTGCCAGCAGTTTATCCCGTCCTGGGGCAGGGGCAGATACGCAGTATTTT. Its translation: CASSLSRPGAGADTQYF.

V usage is TRBV7-9 and J usage is TRBJ2-2; 11 bases line up with TRBD2. Germline lookup yields CDR1 SEHNR and CDR2 FQNEAQ (reference sequence). Trimming took 4 bases from V and 3 from J; bases not matched to a gene: 4. The CDR3 runs to 16 residues. In DNA form, the CDR3 reads TGTGCCAGCAGCTATAGCGGGGGGGCACACACCGGGGAGCTGTTTTTT. The encoded protein is CASSYSGGAHTGELFF.

The rearrangement joins TRBV11-2 to TRBJ2-1; TRBD2 matches at 11 bases. V lost 4 bases, J lost 1 base, and 6 bases stayed unmatched. Germline CDR1 is SGHAT and CDR2 is FQNNGV. The CDR3 length is 17 residues. The CDR3 reads CASSSWTSGRSYNEQFF. The CDR3 bases are TGTGCCAGCAGCTCGTGGACTAGCGGGCGATCCTACAATGAGCAGTTCTTC.

The chain carries TRBV4-2 and TRBJ2-1, with 7 positions matching TRBD1. Trimming at V came to 2 bases and at J to 4 bases, leaving 5 bases not matched to a gene. Germline CDR1 LGHNA, CDR2 YNFKEQ. The CDR3 extends over 15 amino acids. The CDR3 loop is CASSQSGQVYNEQFF. The CDR3 coding sequence is TGTGCCAGCAGCCAATCAGGACAGGTGTACAATGAGCAGTTCTTC.

The rearrangement links TRBV4-3 to TRBJ2-1; 7 positions match TRBD1. The CDR3 has 15 amino acids. CDR1 and CDR2 (germline): LGHNA, YSLEER. Trimming removed 6 bases from V and 6 bases from J; junction bases left unmatched: 11. In DNA form, the CDR3 reads TGCGCCAGCAGTTCACTGACAGGGTCTCCCAATGAGCAGTTCTTC. It encodes CASSSLTGSPNEQFF.

The chain joins TRBV5-1 to TRBJ1-4; TRBD1 agrees at 7 bases. There are 14 residues in the CDR3. V shed 4 bases, J shed 5 bases, and the junction held 5 bases outside the gene matches. Germline loops: CDR1 SGHRS, CDR2 YFSETQ. The CDR3 loop reads CASSLGTVNEKLFF. The CDR3, as DNA: TGCGCCAGCAGCCTCGGGACAGTGAATGAAAAACTGTTTTTT.

The V call is TRBV25-1, the J call TRBJ1-5, with TRBD1 as a possible D gene (5 bases). The germline gives CDR1 MGHDK, CDR2 SYGVNS. This CDR3 has 15 residues. The V gene lost 3 bases and the J gene lost 4 bases, with 13 bases spanning the gap. DNA for the CDR3: TGTGCCAGCAGTGACAGACGGCAGGGTAATCAGCCCCAGCATTTT. This translates into CASSDRRQGNQPQHF.

The count of this clone is one. The chain joins TRBV11-2 to TRBJ2-7, with D maybe TRBD2 (6 bases). Looked up from germline, CDR1 is SGHAT and CDR2 is FQNNGV. The CDR3 length is 16 residues. The V and J ends lost 3 bases and 5 bases respectively, with 20 bases between them. CDR3 residues: CASSFFSRVGGNEQYF. The DNA for the CDR3 is TGTGCCAGCAGCTTTTTTTCCCGGGTCGGGGGAAACGAGCAGTACTTC.

The rearrangement uses TRBV5-1 and TRBJ1-4, with TRBD1 as a possible D gene (5 bases). Trimming pared 7 bases from V and 3 bases from J, leaving 13 bases between. Germline CDR1 and CDR2: SGHRS and YFSETQ. The CDR3 extends over 14 amino acids. The chain's CDR3 is CASSRQFPNEKLFF. CDR3 in DNA: TGCGCCAGCTCGAGACAGTTTCCTAATGAAAAACTGTTTTTT.

The J gene is TRBJ2-7, the V gene TRBV2, with a tentative D call TRBD2 (6 bases). Germline V gene lookup returns CDR1 SNHLY and CDR2 FYNNEI. This CDR3 has 14 amino acids. V was cut by 2 bases and J by 1 base, with 9 bases left in between. The CDR3 nucleotides read TGTGCCAGCAGTGAAACTAGCAGTTCCTACGAGCAGTACTTC. Translated: CASSETSSSYEQYF.

The chain combines TRBV9 with TRBJ2-7; 10 positions match TRBD1. Germline V lookup: CDR1 SGDLS, CDR2 YYNGEE. This CDR3 is built from 15 residues. The ends lost 3 bases at V and 4 bases at J; junction bases unmatched: 7. The CDR3 DNA follows: TGTGCCAGCAGCGGGGGACCGGGACAGGGGTACGAGCAGTACTTC. Protein product: CASSGGPGQGYEQYF.

The genes are TRBV27 and TRBJ2-4; TRBD2 agrees at 14 bases. The CDR3 extends over 16 amino acids. CDR1 is MNHEY, CDR2 SMNVEV, per germline (reference sequence). V gave up 6 bases and J gave up 8 bases; unmatched junction bases: 9. The CDR3 DNA reads TGTGCCAGCAGGGGACTAGCGGGAGTATCTAGAGACATTCAGTACTTC. This codes for CASRGLAGVSRDIQYF.

The chain uses TRBV6-5 and TRBJ1-2; D is undetermined. The V end lost 4 bases, the J end lost 5 bases, and 8 bases lay between the germline ends. Germline lookup yields CDR1 MNHEY and CDR2 SVGAGI. The length of the CDR3 is 12 residues. The CDR3 region has the DNA TGTGCCAGCAGTTCGCTAGGTTATGGCTACACCTTC. Translated, it gives CASSSLGYGYTF.

The genes are TRBV2 and TRBJ2-1, with 8 bases identical to TRBD1. V lost 0 bases to trimming and J lost 6 bases; unmatched junction nucleotides: 19. The CDR3 has 20 residues. Looked up from germline, CDR1 is SNHLY and CDR2 is FYNNEI. CDR3 region: CASSEAQVTGGLLRSNEQFF. CDR3 nucleotides: TGTGCCAGCAGTGAAGCGCAGGTAACAGGGGGTTTACTAAGATCCAATGAGCAGTTCTTC.

The V and J genes are TRBV28 and TRBJ1-4; 10 bases match TRBD1. This CDR3 contains 14 residues. V dropped 6 bases and J dropped 6; count of bases not matched to a gene: 4. Germline values: CDR1 MDHEN, CDR2 SYDVKM. The CDR3 sequence is CASSRTGGDEKLFF. CDR3 coding DNA: TGTGCCAGCAGCCGGACAGGGGGGGATGAAAAACTGTTTTTT.

The chain couples TRBV6-5 to TRBJ2-3; possible D gene TRBD1, 5 bases. The CDR3 consists of 15 residues. Trimming pared 5 bases from V and 0 bases from J, leaving 12 bases between. Germline-derived CDR1 and CDR2 are MNHEY and SVGAGI. The CDR3 region is CASSPGHPSTDTQYF. CDR3 bases: TGTGCCAGCAGTCCCGGACACCCTAGCACAGATACGCAGTATTTT.

This rearrangement joins TRBV6-1 to TRBJ2-2; 10 bases line up with TRBD1. With V trimmed by 0 bases and J by 0 bases, 4 bases remained unmatched. The germline CDR1 and CDR2 sequences are MNHNS and SASEGT. The CDR3 length is 18 residues. The DNA for the CDR3 is TGTGCCAGCAGTGAAGCCGGGACAGGGGCCGCGAACACCGGGGAGCTGTTTTTT. This codes for CASSEAGTGAANTGELFF.

The rearrangement uses TRBV3-1 (or the pseudogene TRBV3-2) and TRBJ2-2, with 14 bases that match TRBD2. The CDR3 has 16 amino acids. Germline-derived CDR1 and CDR2 are LGHDT and YNNKEL (reference sequence). The V segment lost 1 base and the J segment 7 bases; nucleotides outside the gene matches: 2. The CDR3: CASSQGLAGGGGELFF. In nucleotides, the CDR3 is TGTGCCAGCAGCCAAGGACTAGCGGGAGGGGGCGGGGAGCTGTTTTTT.

DNA for the CDR3: TGTGCCAGCAGCCAAATCCCCCGGGTCCTAGCGGCCGGGGAGCTGTTTTTT. It yields the protein CASSQIPRVLAAGELFF. The V gene is TRBV14, the J gene TRBJ2-2; 7 positions match TRBD2. The CDR3 consists of 17 residues. Germline-derived CDR1 and CDR2 are SGHDN and FVKESK. Trimming removed 2 bases from V and 6 bases from J; junction bases left unmatched: 12.